The 19 T cell receptor beta chains below were found in one sample sequenced in a study of control samples from healthy donors and cancer patients. TCRdb keeps only in-frame clones here, not all; method: immunoSEQ multiplex PCR. The sample shows 100,000 to 150,000 clones, over 75% of them seen only once. The specimen sequenced was blood. The source of these receptors is a man aged 60 to 75 in good health.

This chain's CDR3 is CASSPTGAPNQPQHF. Written as DNA, the CDR3 is TGTGCCAGCTCACCCACAGGGGCCCCCAATCAGCCCCAGCATTTT. V and J are TRBV18 and TRBJ1-5; 7 bases agree with TRBD1. This CDR3 has 15 amino acids. Germline-derived CDR1 and CDR2 are KGHSH and LQKENI. V gave up 3 bases and J gave up 3 bases; unmatched junction bases: 5.

The chain employs TRBV28 and TRBJ1-3; D call uncertain. Germline CDR1 reads MDHEN; CDR2 reads SYDVKM. This CDR3 spans 13 amino acids. Deletions cut 6 bases from V and 4 bases from J, with 10 bases between. For the CDR3, the DNA is TGTGCCAGCAGCCTCCTTACCGGAAACACCATATATTTT. Translation gives CASSLLTGNTIYF.

The chain couples TRBV5-1 to TRBJ2-5; perhaps D is TRBD1 or TRBD2 (5 bases each). CDR1 and CDR2 (germline): SGHRS, YFSETQ. This CDR3 has 14 residues. With 0 bases removed from V and 5 bases from J, the gap between germline ends came to 11 bases. CDR3 sequence reads: CASSLAAWGETQYF. CDR3 in DNA: TGCGCCAGCAGCTTGGCGGCTTGGGGGGAGACCCAGTACTTC.

The rearrangement uses TRBV6-1 and TRBJ2-5; a possible D gene is TRBD2 (6 bases). The germline gives CDR1 MNHNS, CDR2 SASEGT. V was shortened by 3 bases and J by 5 bases, with 13 bases between the two germline ends. CDR3 length equals 14 residues. CDR3 sequence reads: CASSDPTGRETQYF. CDR3 DNA sequence: TGTGCCAGCAGTGACCCCACTGGGAGGGAGACCCAGTACTTC.

The gene calls are TRBV12-3 or TRBV12-4 and TRBJ1-4, with D unresolved. This CDR3 comprises 11 residues. Trimming took 11 bases from V and 8 from J, leaving 12 bases between them. The CDR3 sequence is CASTAYEKLFF. Written as DNA, the CDR3 is TGTGCCTCGACGGCTTACGAAAAACTGTTTTTT.

V gene TRBV11-1 combines with J gene TRBJ2-7; D is unclear. Trimming took 2 bases from V and 5 from J, leaving 13 bases between them. The CDR3 consists of 14 residues. The germline V gene has CDR1 SGHAT and CDR2 FQDESV (reference sequence). CDR3 nucleotide sequence: TGTGCCAGCAGCTTAAGTTTGGCAGTCCACGAGCAGTACTTC. Its protein is CASSLSLAVHEQYF.

J is TRBJ1-2 and V is TRBV30, with D possibly being TRBD1 (6 bases). The length of the CDR3 is 16 residues. Trimming shortened V by 1 base and J by 6 bases, and 21 bases separated the two germline ends. Germline V gene lookup returns CDR1 GTSNPN and CDR2 SVGIG (reference sequence). CDR3 sequence reads: CAWSALGRGPSHGYTF. Written as DNA, the CDR3 is TGTGCCTGGAGTGCCCTTGGACGGGGGCCAAGCCATGGCTACACCTTC.

The chain uses TRBV5-4 and TRBJ2-2, with D possibly being TRBD2 (6 bases). The CDR3 consists of 16 residues. V was trimmed by 4 bases and J by 2 bases, leaving 15 bases between them. The V gene's germline CDR1 is SGHNT and CDR2 YYREEE (reference sequence). The CDR3 nucleotides are TGTGCCAGCAGCCCGGGCCGGACTACAAACACCGGGGAGCTGTTTTTT. Protein sequence: CASSPGRTTNTGELFF.

V is TRBV2 and J is TRBJ1-2, with D hard to call. V dropped 7 bases and J dropped 5 bases, with 8 bases sitting between them. From germline, CDR1 is SNHLY and CDR2 FYNNEI. CDR3 length: 11 amino acids. For the CDR3, the DNA is TGTGCCAGCAACCCACGGTATGGCTACACCTTC. Protein sequence: CASNPRYGYTF.

The chain employs TRBV7-9 and TRBJ2-3, with D tentatively TRBD1 (7 bases). Germline V CDR1 and CDR2: SEHNR, FQNEAQ (reference sequence). V lost 5 bases to trimming and J lost 1 base, with 13 bases between them. The CDR3 has 15 residues. In DNA, the CDR3 is TGTGCCAGCAGCCCAGGGGGGTTGGGCACAGATACGCAGTATTTT. Its protein is CASSPGGLGTDTQYF.

The sample holds a few counts of this clone. The J gene is TRBJ1-6, the V gene TRBV5-1, with a weak D call TRBD1 (6 bases). The germline CDR1 and CDR2 sequences are SGHRS and YFSETQ. Trimming stripped 0 bases from V and 9 bases from J, with 16 bases between. The CDR3 contains 16 residues. CDR3 DNA sequence: TGCGCCAGCAGCTTGGGGTCGACAGGAACCTCTTCACCCCTCCACTTT. This sequence encodes CASSLGSTGTSSPLHF.

The gene calls are TRBV6-6 and TRBJ1-1, with TRBD1 as a possible D gene (5 bases). CDR1 and CDR2 from the germline V gene are MNHNY and SVGAGI (reference sequence). V was pared by 5 bases and J by 1 base, with 17 bases between. This CDR3 has 16 amino acids. In DNA, the CDR3 is TGTGCCAGCAGTATCCCCGGGGGAGGGAGGAACACTGAAGCTTTCTTT. Translating gives CASSIPGGGRNTEAFF.

This clone has a handful of counts. This sequence joins TRBV5-1 and TRBJ2-1, with D possibly matching TRBD1 (5 bases). In germline, CDR1 is SGHRS, CDR2 YFSETQ. Trimming shortened V by 0 bases and J by 9 bases, and 7 bases separated the two germline ends. The CDR3 spans 12 residues. CDR3 protein: CASSLGGIEQFF. The DNA for the CDR3 is TGCGCCAGCAGCTTGGGGGGCATTGAGCAGTTCTTC. The full variable domain, completed using reference TRBV5-1 and TRBJ2-1, is KAGVTQTPRYLIKTRGQQVTLSCSPISGHRSVSWYQQTPGQGLQFLFEYFSETQRNKGNFPGRFSGRQFSNSRSEMNVSTLELGDSALYLCASSLGGIEQFFGPGTRLTVL.

CDR3 nucleotides: TGTGCCAGCAGCCTTGGGACCGACGGGGCCGGGGAGCTGTTTTTT. Protein sequence: CASSLGTDGAGELFF. The chain is built from TRBV3-1 (or the pseudogene TRBV3-2) and TRBJ2-2; tentatively, D is TRBD1 or TRBD2 (5 bases each). CDR3 length: 15 residues. Germline CDR1 is LGHDT and CDR2 is YNNKEL (reference sequence). Trimming shortened V by 4 bases and J by 6 bases, and 15 bases separated the two germline ends.

The chain carries TRBV9 and TRBJ1-2, with TRBD1 as a possible D gene (6 bases). The CDR3 contains 13 residues. Per the germline V gene, CDR1 is SGDLS and CDR2 is YYNGEE. Between the trimmed V and J ends, which lost 1 base and 13 bases, there was a span of 17 bases. The CDR3 loop is CASSVLGGDTSTF. DNA of the CDR3: TGTGCCAGCAGCGTACTAGGAGGGGACACATCCACCTTC.

V usage is TRBV4-2 and J usage is TRBJ2-3; 8 bases match TRBD1. Per germline, CDR1 LGHNA and CDR2 YNFKEQ. The V gene end was trimmed by 0 bases and the J gene end by 2 bases; junction bases not matched to a gene: 7. The CDR3 sequence is 17 residues long. The CDR3 bases are TGTGCCAGCAGCCAAGACCTTGGACAGGGACACACAGATACGCAGTATTTT. Translating gives CASSQDLGQGHTDTQYF.

The chain has TRBV28 and TRBJ2-5; 11 positions match TRBD2. This CDR3 comprises 16 residues. V was clipped by 7 bases and J by 5 bases; unmatched bases: 12. The V gene's germline CDR1 is MDHEN and CDR2 SYDVKM. CDR3 sequence: CASNTPGTSGWETQYF. The CDR3 region has the DNA TGTGCCAGCAACACCCCGGGGACTAGCGGTTGGGAGACCCAGTACTTC.

The chain couples TRBV7-8 to TRBJ1-2; D may be TRBD1 (5 bases). Germline lookup yields CDR1 SGHVS and CDR2 FQNEAQ. With 5 bases removed from V and 4 bases from J, the gap between germline ends came to 14 bases. The CDR3 totals 14 residues. CDR3 coding DNA: TGTGCCAGCAGCCGCAGGGTTAAGGGCTATGGCTACACCTTC. It translates to CASSRRVKGYGYTF.

V and J are TRBV7-2 and TRBJ1-2; 7 bases line up with TRBD1. The CDR3 consists of 15 residues. V lost 6 bases, J lost 7 bases, and 14 bases stayed unmatched. Germline CDR1 is SGHTA and CDR2 is FQGNSA. The CDR3 DNA is TGTGCCAGCAGACGGGACAGTATAATTTACAGTGGCTACACCTTC. Translated: CASRRDSIIYSGYTF.